This T cell receptor beta chain originates from a study of OX40 agonist ivuxolimab in advanced cancers. Profiled with immunoSEQ multiplex PCR; TCRdb holds only in-frame clones, not every one. The sample has 74,000 or so clones; under 95% are singletons. This clone appeared a few times. Its antigen is not known. The CDR3 length is 14 residues. Trimming cost V 7 bases and J 1 base, with 13 bases left between them. The germline V gene encodes CDR1 MNHEY and CDR2 SMNVEV (reference sequence). Overall study results and limits: No antigen was identified for the clonally expanded peripheral T cells.

The V call is TRBV27, the J call TRBJ1-1, with a tentative D call TRBD1 (6 bases). The sequences come from CD4+ or CD8+ T cells sorted from blood, collected in a trial of the OX40 agonist ivuxolimab. The source is an adult with an advanced solid tumor such as melanoma, head and neck, liver or kidney cancer. The CDR3 here is CASTYRAGNTEAFF. Written as DNA, the CDR3 is TGTGCCAGCACCTACAGGGCCGGGAACACTGAAGCTTTCTTT.